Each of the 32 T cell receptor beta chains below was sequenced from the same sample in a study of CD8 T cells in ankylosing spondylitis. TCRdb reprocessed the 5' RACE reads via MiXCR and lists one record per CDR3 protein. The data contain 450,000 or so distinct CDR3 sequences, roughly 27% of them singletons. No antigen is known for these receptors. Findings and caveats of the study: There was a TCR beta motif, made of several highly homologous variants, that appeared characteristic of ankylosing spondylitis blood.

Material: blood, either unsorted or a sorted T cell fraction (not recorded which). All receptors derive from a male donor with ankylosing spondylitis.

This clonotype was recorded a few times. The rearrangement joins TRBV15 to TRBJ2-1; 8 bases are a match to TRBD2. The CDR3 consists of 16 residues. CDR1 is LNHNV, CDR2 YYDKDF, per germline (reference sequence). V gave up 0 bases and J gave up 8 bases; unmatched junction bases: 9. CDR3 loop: CATSRDPGLALHEQFF. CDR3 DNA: TGTGCCACCAGCAGAGATCCCGGACTAGCTCTGCATGAGCAGTTCTTC.

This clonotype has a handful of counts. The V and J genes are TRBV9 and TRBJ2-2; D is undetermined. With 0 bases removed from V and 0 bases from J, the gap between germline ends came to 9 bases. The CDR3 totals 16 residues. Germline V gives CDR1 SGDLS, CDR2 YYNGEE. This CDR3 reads CASSVGVQSNTGELFF. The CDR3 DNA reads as TGTGCCAGCAGCGTAGGAGTCCAATCGAACACCGGGGAGCTGTTTTTT. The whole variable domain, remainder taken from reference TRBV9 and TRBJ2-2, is DSGVTQTPKHLITATGQRVTLRCSPRSGDLSVYWYQQSLDQGLQFLIQYYNGEERAKGNILERFSAQQFPDLHSELNLSSLELGDSALYFCASSVGVQSNTGELFFGEGSRLTVL.

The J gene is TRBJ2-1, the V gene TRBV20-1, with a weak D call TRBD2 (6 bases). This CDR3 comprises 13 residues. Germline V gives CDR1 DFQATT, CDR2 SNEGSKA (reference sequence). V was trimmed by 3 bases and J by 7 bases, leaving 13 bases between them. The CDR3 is CSASRLVGNEQFF. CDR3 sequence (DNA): TGCAGTGCTAGTAGACTAGTGGGGAATGAGCAGTTCTTC.

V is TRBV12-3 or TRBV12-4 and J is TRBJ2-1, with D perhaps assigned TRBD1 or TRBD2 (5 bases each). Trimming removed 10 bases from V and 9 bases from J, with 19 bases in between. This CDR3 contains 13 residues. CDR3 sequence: CAISGDPSGEQFF. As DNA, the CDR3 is TGTGCCATCTCCGGGGACCCTTCGGGTGAGCAGTTCTTC.

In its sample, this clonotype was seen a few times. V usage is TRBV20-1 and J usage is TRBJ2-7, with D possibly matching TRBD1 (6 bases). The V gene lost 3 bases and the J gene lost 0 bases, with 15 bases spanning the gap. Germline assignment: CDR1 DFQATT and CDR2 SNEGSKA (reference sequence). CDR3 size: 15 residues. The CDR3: CSARGTQRSSYEQYF. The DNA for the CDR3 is TGCAGTGCTAGGGGGACACAGCGGAGCTCCTACGAGCAGTACTTC.

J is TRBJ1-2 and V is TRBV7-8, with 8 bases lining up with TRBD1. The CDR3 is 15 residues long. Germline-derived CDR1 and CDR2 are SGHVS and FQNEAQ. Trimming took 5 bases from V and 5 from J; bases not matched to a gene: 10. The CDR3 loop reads CASSVSGGFGYGYTF. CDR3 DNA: TGTGCCAGCAGCGTCTCAGGGGGCTTTGGATATGGCTACACCTTC.

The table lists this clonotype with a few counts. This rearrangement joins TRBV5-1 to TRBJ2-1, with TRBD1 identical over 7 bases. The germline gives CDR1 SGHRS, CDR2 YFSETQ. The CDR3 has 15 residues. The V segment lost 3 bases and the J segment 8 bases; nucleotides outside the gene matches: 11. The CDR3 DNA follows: TGCGCCAGCAGCTCGGGGACAGCCAGCACCCATGAGCAGTTCTTC. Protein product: CASSSGTASTHEQFF.

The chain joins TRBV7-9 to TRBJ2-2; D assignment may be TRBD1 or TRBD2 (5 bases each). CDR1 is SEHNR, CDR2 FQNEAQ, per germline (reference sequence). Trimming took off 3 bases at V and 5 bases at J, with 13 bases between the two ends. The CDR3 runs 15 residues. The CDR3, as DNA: TGTGCCAGCAGCTTCGGGACGCCGAGGACCGGGGAGCTGTTTTTT. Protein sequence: CASSFGTPRTGELFF. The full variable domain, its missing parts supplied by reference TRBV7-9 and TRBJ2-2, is DTGVSQNPRHKITKRGQNVTFRCDPISEHNRLYWYRQTLGQGPEFLTYFQNEAQLEKSRLLSDRFSAERPKGSFSTLEIQRTEQGDSAMYLCASSFGTPRTGELFFGEGSRLTVL.

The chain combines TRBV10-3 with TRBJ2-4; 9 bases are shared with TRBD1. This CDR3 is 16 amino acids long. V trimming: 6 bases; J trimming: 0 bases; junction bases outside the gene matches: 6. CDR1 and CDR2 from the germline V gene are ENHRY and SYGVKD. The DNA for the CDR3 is TGTGCCATCAGCCCCGGGACAGGGTTAGCCAAAAACATTCAGTACTTC. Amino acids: CAISPGTGLAKNIQYF.

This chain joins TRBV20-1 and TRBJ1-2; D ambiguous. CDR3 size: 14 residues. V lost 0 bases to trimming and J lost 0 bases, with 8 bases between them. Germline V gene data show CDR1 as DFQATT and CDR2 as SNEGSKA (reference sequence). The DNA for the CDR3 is TGCAGTGCTAGAGATTCCTTCCCTAACTATGGCTACACCTTC. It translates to CSARDSFPNYGYTF.

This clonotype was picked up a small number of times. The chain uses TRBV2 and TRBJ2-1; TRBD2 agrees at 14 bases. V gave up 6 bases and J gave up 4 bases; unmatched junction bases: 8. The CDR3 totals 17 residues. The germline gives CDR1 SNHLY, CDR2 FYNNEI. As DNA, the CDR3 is TGTGCCAGCAGCGGGACTAGCGGGAGAGGTAATTACAATGAGCAGTTCTTC. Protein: CASSGTSGRGNYNEQFF.

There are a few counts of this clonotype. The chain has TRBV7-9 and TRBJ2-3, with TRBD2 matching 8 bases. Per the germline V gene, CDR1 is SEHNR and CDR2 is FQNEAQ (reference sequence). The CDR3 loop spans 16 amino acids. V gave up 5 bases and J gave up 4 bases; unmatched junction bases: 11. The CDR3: CASSPRLTGGADTQYF. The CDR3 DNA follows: TGTGCCAGCAGCCCCCGACTGACGGGAGGGGCAGATACGCAGTATTTT.

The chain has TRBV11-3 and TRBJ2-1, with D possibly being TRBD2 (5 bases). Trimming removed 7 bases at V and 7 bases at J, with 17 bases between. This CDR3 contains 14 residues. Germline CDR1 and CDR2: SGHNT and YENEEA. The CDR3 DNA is TGTGCCAGCACCTCCGAGGGCGTGTCTAATGAGCAGTTCTTC. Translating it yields CASTSEGVSNEQFF. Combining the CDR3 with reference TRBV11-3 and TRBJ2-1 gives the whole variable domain EAGVVQSPRYKIIEKKQPVAFWCNPISGHNTLYWYLQNLGQGPELLIRYENEEAVDDSQLPKDRFSAERLKGVDSTLKIQPAELGDSAVYLCASTSEGVSNEQFFGPGTRLTVL.

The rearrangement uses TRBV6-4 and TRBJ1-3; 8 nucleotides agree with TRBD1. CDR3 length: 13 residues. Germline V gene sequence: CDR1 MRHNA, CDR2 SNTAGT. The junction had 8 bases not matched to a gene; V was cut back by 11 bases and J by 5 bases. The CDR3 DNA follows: TGTGCCGTGCAGGGGGCAATAAGAAACACCATATATTTT. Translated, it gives CAVQGAIRNTIYF.

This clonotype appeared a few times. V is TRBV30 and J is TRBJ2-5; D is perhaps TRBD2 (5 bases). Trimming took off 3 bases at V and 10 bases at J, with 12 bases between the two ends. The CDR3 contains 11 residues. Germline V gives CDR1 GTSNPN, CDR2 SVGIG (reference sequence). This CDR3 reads CAWSPSTIQYF. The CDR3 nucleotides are TGTGCCTGGAGCCCTTCGACTATCCAGTACTTC. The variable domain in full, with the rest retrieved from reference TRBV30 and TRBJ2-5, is SQTIHQWPATLVQPVGSPLSLECTVEGTSNPNLYWYRQAAGRGLQLLFYSVGIGQISSEVPQNLSASRPQDRQFILSSKKLLLSDSGFYLCAWSPSTIQYFGPGTRLLVL.

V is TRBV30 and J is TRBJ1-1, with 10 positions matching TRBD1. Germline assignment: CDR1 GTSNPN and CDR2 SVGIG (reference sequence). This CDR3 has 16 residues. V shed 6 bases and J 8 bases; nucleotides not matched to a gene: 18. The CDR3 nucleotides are TGTGCCTGCATTCTTAGGGACAGGGGCCGCAGCGGAGAAGCTTTCTTT. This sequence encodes CACILRDRGRSGEAFF.

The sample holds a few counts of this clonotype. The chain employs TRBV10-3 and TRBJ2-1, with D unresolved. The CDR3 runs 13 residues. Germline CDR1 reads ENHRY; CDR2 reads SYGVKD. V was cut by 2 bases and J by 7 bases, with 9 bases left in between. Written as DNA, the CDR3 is TGTGCCATCAGTGAGCCCACTCGGAATGAGCAGTTCTTC. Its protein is CAISEPTRNEQFF.

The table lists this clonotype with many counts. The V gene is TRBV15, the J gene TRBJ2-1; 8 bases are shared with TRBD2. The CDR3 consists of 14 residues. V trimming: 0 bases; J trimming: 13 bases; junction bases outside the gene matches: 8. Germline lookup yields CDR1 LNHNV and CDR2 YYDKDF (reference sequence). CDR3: CATSRDRLAMTQFF. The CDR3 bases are TGTGCCACCAGCAGAGATCGACTAGCGATGACTCAGTTCTTC.

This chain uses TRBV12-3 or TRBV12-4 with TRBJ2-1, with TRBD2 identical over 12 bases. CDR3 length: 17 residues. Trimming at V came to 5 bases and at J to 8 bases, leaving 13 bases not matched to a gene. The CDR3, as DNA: TGTGCCAGCAGTCGACTAGCGGGAGCTCGGCGGGGTTATGAGCAGTTCTTC. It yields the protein CASSRLAGARRGYEQFF.

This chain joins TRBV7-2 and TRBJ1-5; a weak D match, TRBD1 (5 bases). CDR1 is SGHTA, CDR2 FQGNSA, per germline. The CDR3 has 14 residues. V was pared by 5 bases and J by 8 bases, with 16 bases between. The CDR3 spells CASSPAVRGEPQHF. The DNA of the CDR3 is TGTGCCAGCAGCCCCGCGGTTCGGGGGGAGCCCCAGCATTTT.

DNA of the CDR3: TGTGCCAGCAGCTTAGGACTAGCGGGCCCCGGTTGGTCCTACGAGCAGTACTTC. Residues: CASSLGLAGPGWSYEQYF. The rearrangement joins TRBV7-8 to TRBJ2-7; TRBD2 agrees at 10 bases. V shed 1 base, J shed 1 base, and the junction held 10 bases outside the gene matches. This CDR3 is built from 18 residues. CDR1 is SGHVS, CDR2 FQNEAQ, per germline. Filled out from reference TRBV7-8 and TRBJ2-7, the complete variable domain reads GAGVSQSPRYKVAKRGQDVALRCDPISGHVSLFWYQQALGQGPEFLTYFQNEAQLDKSGLPSDRFFAERPEGSVSTLKIQRTQQEDSAVYLCASSLGLAGPGWSYEQYFGPGTRLTVT.

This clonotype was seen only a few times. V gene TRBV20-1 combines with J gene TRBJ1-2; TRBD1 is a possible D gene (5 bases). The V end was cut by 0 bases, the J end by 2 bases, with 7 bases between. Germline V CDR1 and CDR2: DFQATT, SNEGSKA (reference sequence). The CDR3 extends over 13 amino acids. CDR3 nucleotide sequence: TGCAGTGCTAGAGATGACAGCAACTATGGCTACACCTTC. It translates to CSARDDSNYGYTF.

As DNA, the CDR3 is TGTGCCAGCAGACCTCAAAAGGGGGTCAATGAGCAGTTCTTC. Translated: CASRPQKGVNEQFF. V gene TRBV12-3 or TRBV12-4 combines with J gene TRBJ2-1; the D gene is possibly TRBD1 (6 bases). The length of the CDR3 is 14 residues. V shed 6 bases and J shed 6 bases, with 15 bases lying between them.

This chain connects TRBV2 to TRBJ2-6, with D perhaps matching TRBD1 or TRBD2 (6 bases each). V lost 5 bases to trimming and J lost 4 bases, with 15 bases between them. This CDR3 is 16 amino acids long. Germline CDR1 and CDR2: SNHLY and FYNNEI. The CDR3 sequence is CASSLGGPSGANVLTF. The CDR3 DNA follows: TGTGCCAGCAGTTTAGGGGGGCCATCCGGGGCCAACGTCCTGACTTTC.

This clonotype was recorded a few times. The CDR3 here is CASSSLDSYEQYV. In DNA, the CDR3 is TGTGCCAGCAGCTCCTTGGACTCCTACGAGCAGTACGTC. This rearrangement joins TRBV11-2 to TRBJ2-7; D is ambiguous. Germline CDR1 reads SGHAT; CDR2 reads FQNNGV. This CDR3 has 13 residues. V was shortened by 4 bases and J by 0 bases, with 7 bases between the two germline ends.

The CDR3 is CASRGDRVQETQYF. CDR3 nucleotide sequence: TGTGCCAGCAGGGGGGACAGGGTCCAAGAGACCCAGTACTTC. This chain links TRBV6-1 with TRBJ2-5; 9 bases fit TRBD1. This CDR3 region has 14 residues. Per germline, CDR1 MNHNS and CDR2 SASEGT. The ends lost 6 bases at V and 1 base at J; junction bases unmatched: 3.

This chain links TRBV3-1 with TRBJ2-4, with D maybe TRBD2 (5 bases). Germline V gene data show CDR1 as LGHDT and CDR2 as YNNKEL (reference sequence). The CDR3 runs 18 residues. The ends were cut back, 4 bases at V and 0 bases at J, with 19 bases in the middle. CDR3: CASSPPFGADLAKNIQYF. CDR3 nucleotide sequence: TGTGCCAGCAGCCCCCCCTTTGGAGCGGACCTAGCCAAAAACATTCAGTACTTC.

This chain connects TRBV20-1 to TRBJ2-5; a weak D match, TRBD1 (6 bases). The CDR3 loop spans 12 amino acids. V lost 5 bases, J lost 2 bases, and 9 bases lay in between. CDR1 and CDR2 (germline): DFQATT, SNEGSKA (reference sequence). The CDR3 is CSALDSQETQYF. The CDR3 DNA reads TGCAGTGCTCTGGACAGTCAAGAGACCCAGTACTTC.

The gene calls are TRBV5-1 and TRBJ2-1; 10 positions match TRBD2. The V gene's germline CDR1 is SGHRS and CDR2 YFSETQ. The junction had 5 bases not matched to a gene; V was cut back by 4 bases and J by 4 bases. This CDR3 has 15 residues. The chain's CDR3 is CASSGGLAAYNEQFF. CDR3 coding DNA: TGCGCCAGCAGCGGAGGACTAGCGGCTTACAATGAGCAGTTCTTC. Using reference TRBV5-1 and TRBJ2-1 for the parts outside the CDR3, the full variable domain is KAGVTQTPRYLIKTRGQQVTLSCSPISGHRSVSWYQQTPGQGLQFLFEYFSETQRNKGNFPGRFSGRQFSNSRSEMNVSTLELGDSALYLCASSGGLAAYNEQFFGPGTRLTVL.

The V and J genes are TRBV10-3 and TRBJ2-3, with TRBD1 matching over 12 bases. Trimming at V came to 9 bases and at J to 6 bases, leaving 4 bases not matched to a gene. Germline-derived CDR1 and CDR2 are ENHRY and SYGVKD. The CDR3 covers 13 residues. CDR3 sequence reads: CAIGTGGGDTQYF. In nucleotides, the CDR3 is TGTGCCATTGGGACAGGGGGCGGCGATACGCAGTATTTT.

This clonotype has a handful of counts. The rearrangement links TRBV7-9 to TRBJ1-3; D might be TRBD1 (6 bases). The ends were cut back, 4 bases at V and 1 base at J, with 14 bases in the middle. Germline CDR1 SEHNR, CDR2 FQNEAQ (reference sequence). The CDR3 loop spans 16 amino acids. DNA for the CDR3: TGTGCCAGCAGCTACTCTTCGACAGGTTCTGGAAACACCATATATTTT. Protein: CASSYSSTGSGNTIYF.

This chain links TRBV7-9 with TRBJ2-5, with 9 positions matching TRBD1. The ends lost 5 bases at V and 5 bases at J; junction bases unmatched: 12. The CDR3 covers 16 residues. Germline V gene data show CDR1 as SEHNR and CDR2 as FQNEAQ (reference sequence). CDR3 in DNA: TGTGCCAGCAGCATGACCCGGACAGGGGCGGGGGAGACCCAGTACTTC. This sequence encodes CASSMTRTGAGETQYF.